The clone carrying this T cell receptor beta chain was counted a few times. Tagging with unique molecular identifiers was applied to individual cDNA molecules. TCRdb recomputed calls from the 5' RACE reads with MiXCR, one row per CDR3 protein. This table holds approximately 60,000 distinct CDR3 sequences, approximately 13% found once. V was shortened by 1 base and J by 1 base, with 4 bases between the two germline ends. CDR1 is SGDLS, CDR2 YYNGEE, per germline. This CDR3 spans 13 amino acids. The sample comes from a study of early T cells in non-severe SARS-CoV-2 infection. The V gene is TRBV9, the J gene TRBJ2-3; D is ambiguous. The sequence was collected from an adult who was a healthcare worker with PCR-confirmed SARS-CoV-2 infection or an uninfected control (not recorded which). Source material: whole blood. The CDR3 reads CASSVIRTDTQYF. In nucleotides, the CDR3 is TGTGCCAGCAGCGTAATCCGCACAGATACGCAGTATTTT.